A single T cell receptor beta chain is shown here with its context. This entry comes from a study of blood T cell repertoires in COVID-19. J gave up 2 bases and V 5 bases, and 4 bases lay outside the gene matches. Germline V CDR1 and CDR2: LGHDT, YNNKEL (reference sequence). This CDR3 has 15 residues. The assay was immunoSEQ multiplex PCR, and TCRdb's table has in-frame clones only and misses some. Of 250,000 or so clones listed, just under 90% were seen once; the top ten hold over 3.5%. Material for sequencing was PBMCs or T cells enriched from blood (not recorded which). The chain joins TRBV3-1 (or the pseudogene TRBV3-2) to TRBJ2-3, with 10 bases aligning to TRBD2. This receptor was identified in a woman in her thirties with acute COVID-19. The CDR3 reads CASSSSGRATDTQYF. The CDR3 bases are TGTGCCAGCAGCTCAAGCGGGAGGGCCACAGATACGCAGTATTTT.